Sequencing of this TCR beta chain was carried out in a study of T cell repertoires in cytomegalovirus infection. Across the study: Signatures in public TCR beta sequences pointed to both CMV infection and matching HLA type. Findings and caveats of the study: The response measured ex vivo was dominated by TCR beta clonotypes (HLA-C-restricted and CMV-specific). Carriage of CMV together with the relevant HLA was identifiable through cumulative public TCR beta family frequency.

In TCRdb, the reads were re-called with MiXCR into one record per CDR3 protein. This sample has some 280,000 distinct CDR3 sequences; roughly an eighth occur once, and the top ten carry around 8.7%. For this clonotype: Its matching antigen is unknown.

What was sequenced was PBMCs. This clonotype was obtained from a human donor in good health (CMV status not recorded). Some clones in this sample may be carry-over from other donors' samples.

The DNA of the CDR3 is TGCAGTGCTAGAGACGCCTCCACAGATACGCAGTATTTT. Translated: CSARDASTDTQYF. The V and J genes are TRBV20-1 and TRBJ2-3; D unresolved. The CDR3 contains 13 residues. Germline values: CDR1 DFQATT, CDR2 SNEGSKA (reference sequence). The V gene lost 0 bases and the J gene lost 2 bases, with 6 bases spanning the gap.